The 21 T cell receptor beta chains presented below share a single source sample, sequenced in a study of sequential checkpoint blockade in melanoma. Repertoires were generated with immunoSEQ multiplex PCR, while TCRdb's copy carries only in-frame clones and drops some. Of about 450 clones detected, 24% appear once; the ten largest clones hold around 18%. Noted treatment: randomized to nivolumab then ipilimumab (arm A) or the reverse (arm B). The sequenced sample was tumor tissue (inferred from file names), obtained from a patient given nivolumab and ipilimumab in sequence. These receptors originate from a human donor with melanoma.

This chain links TRBV10-2 with TRBJ1-1; no definite D call. The V gene's germline CDR1 is WSHSY and CDR2 SAAADI. CDR3 length: 14 amino acids. V was trimmed by 2 bases and J by 2 bases, leaving 9 bases between them. CDR3 sequence (DNA): TGCGCCAGCAGTGAGCAGCATGTAAACACTGAAGCTTTCTTT. The encoded protein is CASSEQHVNTEAFF.

V and J are TRBV28 and TRBJ2-1; TRBD2 aligns across 8 bases. CDR1 MDHEN and CDR2 SYDVKM come from the germline V gene. This CDR3 has 14 amino acids. Losses at the gene ends were 2 bases for V and 15 bases for J; bases not matched to a gene: 12. The CDR3 nucleotides are TGTGCCAGCAGTTTAATTAGCAGCGGGAGTCGTCCGTTCTTC. Translation gives CASSLISSGSRPFF.

This clone was observed a few times. CDR3 loop: CASRRDGGNEKLFF. The CDR3 DNA reads TGTGCCAGCAGAAGGGACGGTGGTAATGAAAAACTGTTTTTT. The J gene is TRBJ1-4, the V gene TRBV6-8, with TRBD1 as a possible D gene (5 bases). V was shortened by 6 bases and J by 4 bases, with 12 bases between the two germline ends. Germline lookup yields CDR1 MNHGY and CDR2 SAAAGT. This CDR3 spans 14 amino acids.

The rearrangement joins TRBV11-3 to TRBJ1-5; perhaps TRBD1 as D (5 bases). Germline V lookup: CDR1 SGHNT, CDR2 YENEEA. Trimming removed 1 base at V and 3 bases at J, with 7 bases between. This CDR3 is built from 14 residues. The CDR3 DNA follows: TGTGCCAGCAGCTTAGGGGGGGTCAATCAGCCCCAGCATTTT. Translated, it gives CASSLGGVNQPQHF.

This chain connects TRBV6-7 to TRBJ1-2; 8 nucleotides line up with TRBD1. TRBV6-7 is classed as an ORF, of uncertain function. This CDR3 is built from 16 residues. Trimming took 2 bases from V and 3 from J; bases not matched to a gene: 8. CDR3 protein: CASSYPGQGNDYGYTF. Here the CDR3 DNA reads TGTGCCAGCAGTTACCCCGGACAGGGTAATGACTATGGCTACACCTTC.

This chain links TRBV5-1 with TRBJ2-1, with 9 bases fitting TRBD2. J gave up 8 bases and V 9 bases, and 12 bases lay outside the gene matches. Germline CDR1 SGHRS, CDR2 YFSETQ. The CDR3 is 14 residues long. The CDR3 spells CATRPLSGSDEQFF. Written as DNA, the CDR3 is TGCGCCACCCGCCCCCTTAGCGGGAGTGATGAGCAGTTCTTC.

This clone is large within its sample. This chain joins TRBV6-8 and TRBJ1-1; D possibly corresponds to TRBD1 (5 bases). V lost 5 bases and J lost 1, with 14 bases in between. CDR1 is MNHGY, CDR2 SAAAGT, per germline. This CDR3 comprises 15 residues. For the CDR3, the DNA is TGTGCCAGCAGTAAGGAAAGGGACTGGAACACTGAAGCTTTCTTT. As protein: CASSKERDWNTEAFF.

The chain couples TRBV14 to TRBJ2-5; 7 bases agree with TRBD1. Germline V gene data show CDR1 as SGHDN and CDR2 as FVKESK. The CDR3 has 14 residues. V trimming: 4 bases; J trimming: 0 bases; junction bases outside the gene matches: 2. The CDR3 nucleotides are TGTGCCAGCAGCCGGGACAGAAACCAAGAGACCCAGTACTTC. This translates into CASSRDRNQETQYF.

There are a few counts of this clone. The chain carries TRBV6-8 and TRBJ2-1, with 14 nucleotides matching TRBD2. Germline V gene lookup returns CDR1 MNHGY and CDR2 SAAAGT. The CDR3 consists of 17 residues. The ends lost 6 bases at V and 6 bases at J; junction bases unmatched: 10. The CDR3 reads CASRGLAGVPSLNEQFF. CDR3 nucleotides: TGTGCCAGCAGGGGACTAGCGGGAGTCCCCTCTCTCAATGAGCAGTTCTTC.

This clone has just a few counts. This chain links TRBV28 with TRBJ1-2; a weak D match, TRBD1 (6 bases). CDR3 length equals 13 residues. Germline V CDR1 and CDR2: MDHEN, SYDVKM. Between the trimmed V and J ends, which lost 5 bases and 5 bases, there was a span of 12 bases. In DNA form, the CDR3 reads TGTGCCAGCAGTCAGAGGACAGCTTATGGCTACACCTTC. It codes for CASSQRTAYGYTF.

V and J are TRBV30 and TRBJ1-6, with D hard to call. The ends were cut back, 3 bases at V and 0 bases at J, with 9 bases in the middle. CDR1 is GTSNPN and CDR2 is SVGIG in the germline V gene (reference sequence). The CDR3 has 15 residues. The CDR3 protein is CAWSGQLSYNSPLHF. For the CDR3, the DNA is TGTGCCTGGAGCGGCCAGCTCTCCTATAATTCACCCCTCCACTTT.

The chain recombines TRBV5-1 with TRBJ2-1, with 12 bases fitting TRBD2. Trimming removed 2 bases from V and 6 bases from J; junction bases left unmatched: 12. There are 18 residues in the CDR3. CDR1 SGHRS and CDR2 YFSETQ come from the germline V gene. CDR3 in amino acids: CASSFSRTSGAQGNEQFF. The CDR3, as DNA: TGCGCCAGCAGCTTTAGCCGGACTAGCGGGGCGCAGGGCAATGAGCAGTTCTTC. Drawing the rest from reference TRBV5-1 and TRBJ2-1, the complete variable domain is KAGVTQTPRYLIKTRGQQVTLSCSPISGHRSVSWYQQTPGQGLQFLFEYFSETQRNKGNFPGRFSGRQFSNSRSEMNVSTLELGDSALYLCASSFSRTSGAQGNEQFFGPGTRLTVL.

For the CDR3, the DNA is TGTGCCAGCAGCTCCCTGGGAGGGACCAACAATGAGCAGTTCTTC. Its translation: CASSSLGGTNNEQFF. The chain employs TRBV6-8 and TRBJ2-1, with 7 bases aligning to TRBD2. This CDR3 contains 15 residues. With V trimmed by 6 bases and J by 5 bases, 10 bases remained unmatched. Germline V lookup: CDR1 MNHGY, CDR2 SAAAGT.

The chain has TRBV12-5 and TRBJ2-2, with 14 nucleotides matching TRBD2. Germline-derived CDR1 and CDR2 are LGHNT and FRNRAP. V shed 4 bases, J shed 7 bases, and the junction held 8 bases outside the gene matches. The CDR3 extends over 17 amino acids. CDR3 in DNA: TGTGCTAGTGGTTCGGGACTAGCGGGAGTCGGCGGCGGGGAGCTGTTTTTT. Translated, it gives CASGSGLAGVGGGELFF.

The chain employs TRBV11-3 and TRBJ2-2; 10 positions agree with TRBD2. Germline loops: CDR1 SGHNT, CDR2 YENEEA. With 4 bases clipped from V and 1 base from J, the junction kept 3 bases outside the gene matches. The CDR3 sequence is 16 residues long. In nucleotides, the CDR3 is TGTGCCAGCAGCTCCTCTAGCGGGAGGAACACCGGGGAGCTGTTTTTT. This sequence encodes CASSSSSGRNTGELFF.

This clone was counted a few times. The chain recombines TRBV6-8 with TRBJ2-2; no clear D. The CDR3 spans 14 residues. CDR1 is MNHGY and CDR2 is SAAAGT in the germline V gene. V was trimmed by 2 bases and J by 5 bases, leaving 9 bases between them. In DNA, the CDR3 is TGTGCCAGCAGTTACGAAGGTGAAACCGGGGAGCTGTTTTTT. Translation: CASSYEGETGELFF.

The J gene is TRBJ2-1, the V gene TRBV9; 7 nucleotides align to TRBD2. The CDR3 runs 16 residues. With 2 bases clipped from V and 1 base from J, the junction kept 6 bases outside the gene matches. Germline-derived CDR1 and CDR2 are SGDLS and YYNGEE. The CDR3: CASSVEAGESYNEQFF. The DNA of the CDR3 is TGTGCCAGCAGCGTGGAGGCGGGGGAGTCCTACAATGAGCAGTTCTTC.

The chain is built from TRBV19 and TRBJ2-5; perhaps TRBD1 as D (7 bases). V lost 5 bases, J lost 4 bases, and 17 bases lay in between. The CDR3 spans 15 residues. CDR1 LNHDA and CDR2 SQIVND come from the germline V gene (reference sequence). CDR3 region: CASSPRTGGGETQYF. The CDR3 nucleotides read TGTGCCAGTAGTCCTAGGACAGGAGGGGGAGAGACCCAGTACTTC.

This clone is large in the sample. This rearrangement joins TRBV9 to TRBJ1-1, with 7 positions matching TRBD1. The germline V gene encodes CDR1 SGDLS and CDR2 YYNGEE. CDR3 size: 14 residues. The trim removed 4 bases at V and 3 bases at J, leaving 6 bases unmatched. The CDR3 spells CASSTGVGHTEAFF. As DNA, the CDR3 is TGTGCCAGCAGCACAGGGGTAGGGCACACTGAAGCTTTCTTT. Variable domain in full (rest from reference TRBV9 and TRBJ1-1): DSGVTQTPKHLITATGQRVTLRCSPRSGDLSVYWYQQSLDQGLQFLIQYYNGEERAKGNILERFSAQQFPDLHSELNLSSLELGDSALYFCASSTGVGHTEAFFGQGTRLTVV.

The chain joins TRBV28 to TRBJ2-3, with 13 nucleotides matching TRBD2. Germline CDR1 is MDHEN and CDR2 is SYDVKM. The trim removed 8 bases at V and 2 bases at J, leaving 4 bases unmatched. CDR3 length: 15 amino acids. CDR3 protein: CASGGLAGNTDTQYF. Here the CDR3 DNA reads TGTGCCAGCGGGGGACTAGCGGGAAACACAGATACGCAGTATTTT.

The CDR3 protein is CASSTKERGGTDTQYF. Here the CDR3 DNA reads TGTGCCAGCAGTACGAAGGAGCGGGGGGGTACAGATACGCAGTATTTT. V is TRBV28 and J is TRBJ2-3, with 10 bases lining up with TRBD2. Germline CDR1 and CDR2: MDHEN and SYDVKM. This CDR3 spans 16 amino acids. The J segment lost 3 bases and the V segment lost 5 bases, leaving 8 bases of the junction unmatched.